The T cell receptor beta chain under discussion was sequenced for a study of cytomegalovirus exposure and HLA in healthy donors. Whole-study findings and limits: Around 160 TCR beta chains were listed as cytomegalovirus-associated. Most sequenced TCRs were rare (though some public TCRs occurred in many donors). According to a subsequent analysis, TCR clusters from the first cohort were inclined to appear together in the 110 or so validation repertoires.

This CDR3 spans 16 amino acids. Trimming at V came to 6 bases and at J to 3 bases, leaving 9 bases not matched to a gene. Germline CDR1 is MNHEY and CDR2 is SMNVEV (reference sequence). On this clone: What it binds is unknown.

The method was immunoSEQ multiplex PCR; TCRdb's version includes in-frame clones alone and lacks a portion of them. The sample lists 65,000 to 95,000 clones, roughly 95% occurring once. The donors were part of the 120-subject validation cohort, which stood apart from the roughly 700-subject first cohort. What was sequenced was PBMCs. The chain couples TRBV27 to TRBJ1-4, with TRBD1 matching over 8 bases. The sequence was obtained from a man between 18 and 29 years old in good health and CMV-seronegative. The DNA for the CDR3 is TGTGCCAGCAGCAGTCAACAGGGGGAAGCTAATGAAAAACTGTTTTTT. Its protein product is CASSSQQGEANEKLFF.